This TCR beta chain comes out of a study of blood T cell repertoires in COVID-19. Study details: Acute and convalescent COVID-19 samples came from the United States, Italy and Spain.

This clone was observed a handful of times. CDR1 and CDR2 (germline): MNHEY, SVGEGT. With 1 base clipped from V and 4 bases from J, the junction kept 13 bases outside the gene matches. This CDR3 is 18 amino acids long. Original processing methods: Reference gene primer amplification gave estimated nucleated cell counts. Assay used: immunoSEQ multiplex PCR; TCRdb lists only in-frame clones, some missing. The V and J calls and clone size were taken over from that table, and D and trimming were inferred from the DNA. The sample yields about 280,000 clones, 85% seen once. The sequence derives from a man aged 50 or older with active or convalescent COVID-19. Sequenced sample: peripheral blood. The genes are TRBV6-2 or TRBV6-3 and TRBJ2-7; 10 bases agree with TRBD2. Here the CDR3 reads CASSYFPRSGRAEYEQYF. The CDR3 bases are TGTGCCAGCAGTTACTTCCCTCGAAGCGGGAGGGCCGAGTACGAGCAGTACTTC.